The clone carrying this T cell receptor (beta chain) has more than one count but fewer than ten. Its antigen is not known. This record belongs to a study of vaccination effects on CD4 cells after COVID-19. In the ViraFEST assay, antigen-specific CD4+ clonotypes were identified by expansion after peptide-pool stimulation. Subsequent to 10 days of culture, CD4+ T cells were isolated. SARS-CoV-2 infected the person between March and December 2020, as confirmed by PCR. Half the medium was swapped for IL-2 medium on days 3 and 7. Losses at the gene ends were 4 bases for V and 0 bases for J; bases not matched to a gene: 5. CDR1 KGHSH and CDR2 LQKENI come from the germline V gene. This CDR3 is built from 16 residues. The repertoire was sequenced with immunoSEQ multiplex PCR; TCRdb's copy has only in-frame clones and lacks some. Found here are roughly 70,000 clones, over 60% of them singletons; the top ten hold 5%.

The chain uses TRBV18 and TRBJ1-3, with 8 bases that match TRBD1. The receptor was isolated from a human donor who had a prior SARS-CoV-2 infection. The source was CD4+ T cells from PBMCs cultured with HIV peptides, collected before COVID-19 vaccination. Described subset: HIV-1 Nef peptide pool negative control/reference culture. This chain's CDR3 is CASSRGQDLSGNTIYF. The DNA of the CDR3 is TGTGCCAGCTCACGGGGACAGGACCTCTCTGGAAACACCATATATTTT. The full variable domain, completed using reference TRBV18 and TRBJ1-3, is NAGVMQNPRHLVRRRGQEARLRCSPMKGHSHVYWYRQLPEEGLKFMVYLQKENIIDESGMPKERFSAEFPKEGPSILRIQQVVRGDSAAYFCASSRGQDLSGNTIYFGEGSWLTVV.